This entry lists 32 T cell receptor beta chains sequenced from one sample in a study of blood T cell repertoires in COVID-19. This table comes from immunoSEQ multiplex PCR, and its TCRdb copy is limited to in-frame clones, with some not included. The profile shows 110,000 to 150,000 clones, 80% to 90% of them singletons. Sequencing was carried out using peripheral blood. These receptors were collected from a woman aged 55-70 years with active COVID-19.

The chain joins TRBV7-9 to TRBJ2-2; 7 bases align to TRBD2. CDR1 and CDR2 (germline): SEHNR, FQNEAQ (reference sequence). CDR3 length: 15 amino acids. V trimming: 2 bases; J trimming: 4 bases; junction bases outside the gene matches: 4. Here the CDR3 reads CASSLRRGGTGELFF. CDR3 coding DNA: TGTGCCAGCAGCTTACGGCGCGGGGGCACCGGGGAGCTGTTTTTT. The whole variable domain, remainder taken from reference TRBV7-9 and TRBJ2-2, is DTGVSQNPRHKITKRGQNVTFRCDPISEHNRLYWYRQTLGQGPEFLTYFQNEAQLEKSRLLSDRFSAERPKGSFSTLEIQRTEQGDSAMYLCASSLRRGGTGELFFGEGSRLTVL.

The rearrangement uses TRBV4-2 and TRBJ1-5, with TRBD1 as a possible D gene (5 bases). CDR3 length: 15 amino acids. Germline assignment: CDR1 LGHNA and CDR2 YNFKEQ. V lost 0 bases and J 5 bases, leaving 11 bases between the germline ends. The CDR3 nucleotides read TGTGCCAGCAGCCAAGACGGGGGGAACCATCAGCCCCAGCATTTT. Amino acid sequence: CASSQDGGNHQPQHF.

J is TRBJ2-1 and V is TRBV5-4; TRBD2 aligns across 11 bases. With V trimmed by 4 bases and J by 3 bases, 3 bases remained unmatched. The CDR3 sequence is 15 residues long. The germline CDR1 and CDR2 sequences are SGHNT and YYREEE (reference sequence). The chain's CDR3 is CASSPLAGDYNEQFF. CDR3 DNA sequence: TGTGCCAGCAGCCCACTAGCGGGAGACTACAATGAGCAGTTCTTC.

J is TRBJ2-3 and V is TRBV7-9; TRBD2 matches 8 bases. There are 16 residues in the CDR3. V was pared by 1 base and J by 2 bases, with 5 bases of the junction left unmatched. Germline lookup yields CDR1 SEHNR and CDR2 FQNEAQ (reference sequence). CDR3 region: CASSLDQRELTDTQYF. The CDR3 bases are TGTGCCAGCAGCTTAGACCAGCGGGAGCTCACAGATACGCAGTATTTT.

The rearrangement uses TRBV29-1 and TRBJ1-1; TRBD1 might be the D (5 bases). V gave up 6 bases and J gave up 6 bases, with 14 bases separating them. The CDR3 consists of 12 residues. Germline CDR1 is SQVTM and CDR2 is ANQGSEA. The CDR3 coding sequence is TGCAGCGTATCATGGGGGGGGGCTGAAGCTTTCTTT. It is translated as CSVSWGGAEAFF.

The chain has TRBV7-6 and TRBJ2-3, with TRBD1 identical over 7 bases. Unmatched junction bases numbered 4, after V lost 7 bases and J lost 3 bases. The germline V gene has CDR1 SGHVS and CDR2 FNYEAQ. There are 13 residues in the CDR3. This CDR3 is CASNLQGTDTQYF. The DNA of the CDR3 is TGTGCCAGCAACCTACAGGGGACAGATACGCAGTATTTT.

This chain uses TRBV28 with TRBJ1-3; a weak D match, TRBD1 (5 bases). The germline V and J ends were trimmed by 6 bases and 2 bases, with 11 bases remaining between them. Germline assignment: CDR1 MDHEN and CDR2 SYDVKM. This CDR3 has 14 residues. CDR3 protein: CASRVGGAGNTIYF. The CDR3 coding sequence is TGTGCCAGCAGGGTCGGGGGGGCTGGAAACACCATATATTTT. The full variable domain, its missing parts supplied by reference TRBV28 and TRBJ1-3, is DVKVTQSSRYLVKRTGEKVFLECVQDMDHENMFWYRQDPGLGLRLIYFSYDVKMKEKGDIPEGYSVSREKKERFSLILESASTNQTSMYLCASRVGGAGNTIYFGEGSWLTVV.

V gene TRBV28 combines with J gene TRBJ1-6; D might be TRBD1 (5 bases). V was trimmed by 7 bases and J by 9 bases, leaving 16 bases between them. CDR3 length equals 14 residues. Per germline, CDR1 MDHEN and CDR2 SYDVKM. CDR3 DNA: TGTGCCAGCAAATCTCGCAGGGAGGTTTCACCCCTCCACTTT. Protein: CASKSRREVSPLHF. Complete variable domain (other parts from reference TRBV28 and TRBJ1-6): DVKVTQSSRYLVKRTGEKVFLECVQDMDHENMFWYRQDPGLGLRLIYFSYDVKMKEKGDIPEGYSVSREKKERFSLILESASTNQTSMYLCASKSRREVSPLHFGNGTRLTVT.

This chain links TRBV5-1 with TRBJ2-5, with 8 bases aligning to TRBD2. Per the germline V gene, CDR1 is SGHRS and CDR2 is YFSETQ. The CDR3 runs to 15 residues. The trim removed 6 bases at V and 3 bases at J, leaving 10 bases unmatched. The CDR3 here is CASNLGGGREETQYF. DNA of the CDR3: TGCGCCAGCAACCTCGGCGGGGGGCGCGAAGAGACCCAGTACTTC.

This CDR3 is CASWGTGGTEAFF. In DNA form, the CDR3 reads TGTGCCAGCTGGGGGACAGGGGGCACTGAAGCTTTCTTT. The chain couples TRBV25-1 to TRBJ1-1; 11 bases agree with TRBD1. This CDR3 has 13 residues. V lost 8 bases, J lost 4 bases, and 3 bases stayed unmatched. Germline V gene data show CDR1 as MGHDK and CDR2 as SYGVNS.

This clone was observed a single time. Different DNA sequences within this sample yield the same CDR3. This CDR3 is CASSPGQGGIPGELFF. The CDR3 nucleotides are TGCGCCAGCAGTCCGGGACAGGGGGGGATCCCCGGGGAGCTGTTTTTT. The V call is TRBV4-1, the J call TRBJ2-2, with 11 bases matching TRBD1. V shed 6 bases, J shed 6 bases, and the junction held 9 bases outside the gene matches. Germline values: CDR1 MGHRA, CDR2 YSYEKL. This CDR3 is built from 16 residues.

The CDR3 spells CASSWGLAGTGELFF. The CDR3 nucleotides are TGTGCCAGCAGTTGGGGACTAGCAGGCACCGGGGAGCTGTTTTTT. V gene TRBV6-2 or TRBV6-3 combines with J gene TRBJ2-2; 9 bases map to TRBD2. The CDR3 is made up of 15 amino acids. Germline V lookup: CDR1 MNHEY, CDR2 SVGEGT. V shed 4 bases and J 4 bases; nucleotides not matched to a gene: 4.

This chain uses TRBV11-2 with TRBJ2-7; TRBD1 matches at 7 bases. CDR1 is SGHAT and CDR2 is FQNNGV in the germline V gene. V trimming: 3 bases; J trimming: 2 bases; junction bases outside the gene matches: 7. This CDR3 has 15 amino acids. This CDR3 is CASSFRATGAYEQYF. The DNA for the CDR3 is TGTGCCAGCAGCTTCAGGGCAACAGGGGCCTACGAGCAGTACTTC.

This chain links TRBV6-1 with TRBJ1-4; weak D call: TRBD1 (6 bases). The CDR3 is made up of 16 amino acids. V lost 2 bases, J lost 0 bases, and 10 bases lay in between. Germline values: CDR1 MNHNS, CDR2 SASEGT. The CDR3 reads CASSERGRSTNEKLFF. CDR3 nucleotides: TGTGCCAGCAGTGAAAGGGGGAGATCAACTAATGAAAAACTGTTTTTT.

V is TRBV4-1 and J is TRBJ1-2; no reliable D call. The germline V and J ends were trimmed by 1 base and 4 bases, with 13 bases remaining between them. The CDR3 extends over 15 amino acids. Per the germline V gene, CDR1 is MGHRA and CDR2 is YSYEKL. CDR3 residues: CASSQGPGEVYGYTF. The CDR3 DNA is TGCGCCAGCAGCCAAGGCCCCGGGGAGGTCTATGGCTACACCTTC.

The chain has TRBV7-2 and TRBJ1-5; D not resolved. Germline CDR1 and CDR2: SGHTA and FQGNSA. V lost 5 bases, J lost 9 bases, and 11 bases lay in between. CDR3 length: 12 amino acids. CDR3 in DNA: TGTGCCAGCAGCCCGGGGTCCGGGCCCCAGCATTTT. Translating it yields CASSPGSGPQHF.

The chain's CDR3 is CASSSLPLQYQETQYF. The CDR3 DNA reads TGTGCCAGCAGTTCCCTACCCTTACAGTACCAAGAGACCCAGTACTTC. This chain uses TRBV27 with TRBJ2-5; no clear D. This CDR3 region has 16 residues. Per germline, CDR1 MNHEY and CDR2 SMNVEV (reference sequence). V lost 4 bases and J 0 bases, leaving 15 bases between the germline ends.

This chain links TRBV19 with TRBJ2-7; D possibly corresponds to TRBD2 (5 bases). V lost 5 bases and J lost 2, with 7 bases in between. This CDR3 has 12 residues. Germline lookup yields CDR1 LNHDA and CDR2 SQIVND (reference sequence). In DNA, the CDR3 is TGTGCCAGTAGTGAGGGAGCCTACGAGCAGTACTTC. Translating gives CASSEGAYEQYF.

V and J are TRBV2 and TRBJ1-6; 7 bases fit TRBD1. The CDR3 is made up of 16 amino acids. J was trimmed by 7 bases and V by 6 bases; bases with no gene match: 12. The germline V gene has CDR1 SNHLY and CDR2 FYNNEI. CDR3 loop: CASSPREGATNSPLHF. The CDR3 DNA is TGTGCCAGCAGCCCCCGGGAGGGGGCCACGAATTCACCCCTCCACTTT.

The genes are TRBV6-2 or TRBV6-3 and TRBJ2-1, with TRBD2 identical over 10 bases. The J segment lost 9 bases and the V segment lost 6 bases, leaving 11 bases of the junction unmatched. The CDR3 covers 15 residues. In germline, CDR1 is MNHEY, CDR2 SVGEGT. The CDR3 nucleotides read TGTGCCAGCAGCTTACCTAGCGGGAGATGGAGTGAGCAGTTCTTC. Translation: CASSLPSGRWSEQFF.

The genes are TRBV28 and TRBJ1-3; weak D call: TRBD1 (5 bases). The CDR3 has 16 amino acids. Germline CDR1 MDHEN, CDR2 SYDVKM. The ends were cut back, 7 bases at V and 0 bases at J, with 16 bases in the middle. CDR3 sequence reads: CASTPGLTLSGNTIYF. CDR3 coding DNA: TGTGCCAGCACCCCGGGACTTACACTCTCTGGAAACACCATATATTTT.

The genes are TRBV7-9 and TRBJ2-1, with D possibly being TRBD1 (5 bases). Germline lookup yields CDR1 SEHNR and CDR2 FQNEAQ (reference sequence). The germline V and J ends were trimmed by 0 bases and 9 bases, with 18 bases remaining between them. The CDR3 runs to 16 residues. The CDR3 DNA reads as TGTGCCAGCAGCTTAGCAGGACACCCGAAGCCTCCTGAGCAGTTCTTC. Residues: CASSLAGHPKPPEQFF.

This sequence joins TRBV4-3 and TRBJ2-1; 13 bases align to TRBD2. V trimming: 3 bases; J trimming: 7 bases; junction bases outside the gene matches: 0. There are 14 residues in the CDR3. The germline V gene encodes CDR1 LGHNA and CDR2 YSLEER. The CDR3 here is CASSQTSGRNEQFF. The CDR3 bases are TGCGCCAGCAGCCAGACTAGCGGGAGGAATGAGCAGTTCTTC.

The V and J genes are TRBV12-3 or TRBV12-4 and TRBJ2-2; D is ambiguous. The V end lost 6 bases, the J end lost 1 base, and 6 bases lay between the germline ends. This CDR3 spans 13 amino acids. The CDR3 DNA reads TGTGCCAGCAGCCCGTGGAACACCGGGGAGCTGTTTTTT. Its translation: CASSPWNTGELFF.

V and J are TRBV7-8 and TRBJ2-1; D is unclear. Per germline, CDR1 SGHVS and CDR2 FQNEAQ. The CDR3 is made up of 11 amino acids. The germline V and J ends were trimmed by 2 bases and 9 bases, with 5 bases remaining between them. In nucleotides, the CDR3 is TGTGCCAGCAGCTTACCGGGTGAGCAGTTCTTC. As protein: CASSLPGEQFF.

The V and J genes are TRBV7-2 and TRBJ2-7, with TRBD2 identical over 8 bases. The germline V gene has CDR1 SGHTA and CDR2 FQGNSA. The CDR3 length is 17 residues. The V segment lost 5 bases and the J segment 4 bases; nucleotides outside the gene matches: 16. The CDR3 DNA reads TGTGCCAGCAGCCGCCTTTGGTCTAGCGGGTTTTCGTACGAGCAGTACTTC. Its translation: CASSRLWSSGFSYEQYF.

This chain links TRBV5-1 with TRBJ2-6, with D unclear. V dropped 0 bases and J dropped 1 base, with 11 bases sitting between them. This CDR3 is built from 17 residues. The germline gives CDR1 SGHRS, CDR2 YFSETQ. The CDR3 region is CASSLGVGPSGANVLTF. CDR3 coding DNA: TGCGCCAGCAGCTTGGGAGTGGGCCCATCTGGGGCCAACGTCCTGACTTTC.

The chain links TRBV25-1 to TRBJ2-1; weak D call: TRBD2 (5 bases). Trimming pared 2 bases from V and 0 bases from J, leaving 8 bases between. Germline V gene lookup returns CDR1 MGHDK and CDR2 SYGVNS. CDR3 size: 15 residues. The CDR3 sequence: CASSERRSSYNEQFF. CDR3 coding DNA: TGTGCCAGCAGTGAACGGAGGAGCTCCTACAATGAGCAGTTCTTC. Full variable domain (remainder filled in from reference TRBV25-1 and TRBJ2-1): EADIYQTPRYLVIGTGKKITLECSQTMGHDKMYWYQQDPGMELHLIHYSYGVNSTEKGDLSSESTVSRIRTEHFPLTLESARPSHTSQYLCASSERRSSYNEQFFGPGTRLTVL.

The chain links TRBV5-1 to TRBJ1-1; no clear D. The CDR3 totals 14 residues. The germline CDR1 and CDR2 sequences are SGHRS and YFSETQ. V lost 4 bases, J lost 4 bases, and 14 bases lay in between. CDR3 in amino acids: CASSLLEGGTEAFF. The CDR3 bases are TGCGCCAGCAGCCTACTCGAAGGCGGCACTGAAGCTTTCTTT.

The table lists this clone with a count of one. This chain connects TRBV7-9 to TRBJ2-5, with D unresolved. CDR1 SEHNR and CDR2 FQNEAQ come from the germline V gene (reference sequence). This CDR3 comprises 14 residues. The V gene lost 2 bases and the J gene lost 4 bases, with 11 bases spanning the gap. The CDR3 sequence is CASSLLLRRETQYF. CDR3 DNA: TGTGCCAGCAGCTTATTATTGAGGAGAGAGACCCAGTACTTC.

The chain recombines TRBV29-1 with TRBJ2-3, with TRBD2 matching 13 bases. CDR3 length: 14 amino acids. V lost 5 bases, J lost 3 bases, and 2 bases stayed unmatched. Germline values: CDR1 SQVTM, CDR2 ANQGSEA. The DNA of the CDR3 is TGCAGCGTTCGGACTAGCGGGAGAACAGATACGCAGTATTTT. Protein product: CSVRTSGRTDTQYF.

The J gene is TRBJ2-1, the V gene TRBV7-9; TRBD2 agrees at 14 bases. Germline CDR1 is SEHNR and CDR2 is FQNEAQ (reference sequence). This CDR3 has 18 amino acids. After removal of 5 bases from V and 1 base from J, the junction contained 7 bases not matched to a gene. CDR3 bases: TGTGCCAGCAGCCCCCGACTAGCGGGAGGGGGGTCCTACAATGAGCAGTTCTTC. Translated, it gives CASSPRLAGGGSYNEQFF. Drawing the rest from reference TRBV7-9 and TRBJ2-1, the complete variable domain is DTGVSQNPRHKITKRGQNVTFRCDPISEHNRLYWYRQTLGQGPEFLTYFQNEAQLEKSRLLSDRFSAERPKGSFSTLEIQRTEQGDSAMYLCASSPRLAGGGSYNEQFFGPGTRLTVL.